The sequence of this TCR beta chain was determined in a study of cytomegalovirus exposure and HLA in healthy donors. Study information: Early released data had 65 million to 100 million unique TCRs, all coming from HLA-typed donors. Study findings and constraints: Indistinguishable V segments, including TRBV6-2 and TRBV6-3, were excluded. Most of the TCR beta V segments (in an earlier analysis) were productive either about 87% or about 30% of the time. Within a later analysis, the majority of CMV-associated TCR beta chains appeared HLA-restricted.

Primers: 60 Vbeta forward and 13 Jbeta reverse. Assay: immunoSEQ multiplex PCR; the TCRdb copy retains only in-frame clones and omits some. Of under 200,000 clones listed, roughly 13% are singletons. As regards this clone: Antigen: not known.

The CDR3 runs 16 residues. The ends lost 0 bases at V and 5 bases at J; junction bases unmatched: 5. Germline CDR1 is SGHRS and CDR2 is YFSETQ. Sequenced input: PBMCs. The V call is TRBV5-1, the J call TRBJ1-6; 7 nucleotides agree with TRBD1. The clonotype originates from a man aged 45-60 years in good health and CMV-seropositive. The DNA for the CDR3 is TGCGCCAGCAGCTTGGGGGAGACAGGGAATAATTCACCCCTCCACTTT. Translation gives CASSLGETGNNSPLHF.